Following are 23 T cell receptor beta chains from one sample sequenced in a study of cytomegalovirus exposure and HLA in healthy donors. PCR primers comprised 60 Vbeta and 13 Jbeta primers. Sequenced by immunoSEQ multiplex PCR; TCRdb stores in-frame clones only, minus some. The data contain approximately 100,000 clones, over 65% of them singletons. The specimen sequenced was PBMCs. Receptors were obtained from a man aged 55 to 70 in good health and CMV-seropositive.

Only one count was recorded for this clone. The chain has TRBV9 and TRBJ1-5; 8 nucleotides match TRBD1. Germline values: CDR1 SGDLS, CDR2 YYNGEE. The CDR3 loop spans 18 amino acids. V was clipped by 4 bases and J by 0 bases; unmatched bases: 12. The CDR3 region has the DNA TGTGCCAGCAGCTCAGCGACAGGGGCTGACGATAGCAATCAGCCCCAGCATTTT. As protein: CASSSATGADDSNQPQHF.

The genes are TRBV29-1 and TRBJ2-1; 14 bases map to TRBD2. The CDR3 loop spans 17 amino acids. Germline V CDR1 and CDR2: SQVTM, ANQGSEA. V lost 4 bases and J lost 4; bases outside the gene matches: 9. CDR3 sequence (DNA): TGCAGCGTTGGACTAGCGGGGGGGACGATTGGGTACAATGAGCAGTTCTTC. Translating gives CSVGLAGGTIGYNEQFF.

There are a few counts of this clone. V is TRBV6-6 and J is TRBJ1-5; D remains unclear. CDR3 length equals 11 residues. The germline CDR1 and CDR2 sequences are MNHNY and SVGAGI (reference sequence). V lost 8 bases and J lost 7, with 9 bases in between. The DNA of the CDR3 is TGTGCCAGCGGATCGCGGCAGCCCCAGCATTTT. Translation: CASGSRQPQHF.

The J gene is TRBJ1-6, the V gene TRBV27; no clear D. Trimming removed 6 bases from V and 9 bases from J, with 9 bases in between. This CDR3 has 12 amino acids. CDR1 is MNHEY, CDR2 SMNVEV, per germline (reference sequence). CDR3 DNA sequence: TGTGCCAGCAGGGGCGGGCTTTCACCCCTCCACTTT. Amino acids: CASRGGLSPLHF.

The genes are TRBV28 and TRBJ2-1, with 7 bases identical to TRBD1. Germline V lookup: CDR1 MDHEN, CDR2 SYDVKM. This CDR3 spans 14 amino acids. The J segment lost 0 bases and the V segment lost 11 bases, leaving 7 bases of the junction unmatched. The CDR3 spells CAVQGVSSYNEQFF. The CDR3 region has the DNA TGTGCCGTTCAGGGGGTAAGCTCCTACAATGAGCAGTTCTTC.

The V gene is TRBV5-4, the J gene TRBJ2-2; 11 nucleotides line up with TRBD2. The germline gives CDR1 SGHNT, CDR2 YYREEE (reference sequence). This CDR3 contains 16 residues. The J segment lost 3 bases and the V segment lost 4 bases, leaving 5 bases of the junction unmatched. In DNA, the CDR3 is TGTGCCAGCAGCGTCACGGGACTAGCGGACACCGGGGAGCTGTTTTTT. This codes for CASSVTGLADTGELFF.

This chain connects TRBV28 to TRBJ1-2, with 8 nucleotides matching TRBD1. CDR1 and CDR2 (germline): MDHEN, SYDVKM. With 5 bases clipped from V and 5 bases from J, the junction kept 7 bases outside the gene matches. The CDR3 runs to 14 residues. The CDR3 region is CASSRTGLNYGYTF. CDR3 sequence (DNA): TGTGCCAGCAGTCGGACAGGGCTTAATTATGGCTACACCTTC.

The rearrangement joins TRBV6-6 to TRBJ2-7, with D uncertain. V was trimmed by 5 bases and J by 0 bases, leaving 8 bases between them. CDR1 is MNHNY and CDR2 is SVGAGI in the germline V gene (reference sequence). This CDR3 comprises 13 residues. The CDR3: CASSRLVSYEQYF. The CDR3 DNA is TGTGCCAGCAGTCGACTGGTCTCCTACGAGCAGTACTTC.

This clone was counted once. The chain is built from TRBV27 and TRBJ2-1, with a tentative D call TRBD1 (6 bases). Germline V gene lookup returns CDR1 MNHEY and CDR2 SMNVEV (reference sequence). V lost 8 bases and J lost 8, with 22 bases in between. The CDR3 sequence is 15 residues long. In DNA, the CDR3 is TGTGCCAGCCTATTCTATCCGGGACACACAGATGAGCAGTTCTTC. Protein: CASLFYPGHTDEQFF.

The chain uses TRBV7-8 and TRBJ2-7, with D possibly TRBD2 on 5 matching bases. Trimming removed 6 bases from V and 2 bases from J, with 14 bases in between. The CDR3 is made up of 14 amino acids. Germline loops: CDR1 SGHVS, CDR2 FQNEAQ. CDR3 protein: CASRVGNRAYEQYF. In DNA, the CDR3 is TGTGCCAGCAGAGTCGGGAACCGAGCCTACGAGCAGTACTTC.

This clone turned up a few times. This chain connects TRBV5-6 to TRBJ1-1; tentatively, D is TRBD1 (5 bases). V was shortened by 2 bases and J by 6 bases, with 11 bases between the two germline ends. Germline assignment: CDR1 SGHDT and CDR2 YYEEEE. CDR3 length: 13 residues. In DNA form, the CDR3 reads TGTGCCAGCAGCTTCTGGGCAGGGTCTGAAGCTTTCTTT. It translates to CASSFWAGSEAFF.

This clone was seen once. CDR3 in amino acids: CASSFWGAYEQYF. CDR3 DNA: TGTGCCAGCAGTTTCTGGGGCGCCTACGAGCAGTACTTC. The chain employs TRBV6-5 and TRBJ2-7; maybe TRBD1 (5 bases). In germline, CDR1 is MNHEY, CDR2 SVGAGI. The V end was cut by 4 bases, the J end by 2 bases, with 9 bases between. The CDR3 runs 13 residues.

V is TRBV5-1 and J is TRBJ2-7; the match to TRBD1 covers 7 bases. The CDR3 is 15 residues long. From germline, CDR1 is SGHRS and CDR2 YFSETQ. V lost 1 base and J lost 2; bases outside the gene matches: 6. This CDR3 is CASSLSGTVTYEQYF. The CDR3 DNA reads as TGCGCCAGCAGCTTGTCCGGGACAGTTACCTACGAGCAGTACTTC.

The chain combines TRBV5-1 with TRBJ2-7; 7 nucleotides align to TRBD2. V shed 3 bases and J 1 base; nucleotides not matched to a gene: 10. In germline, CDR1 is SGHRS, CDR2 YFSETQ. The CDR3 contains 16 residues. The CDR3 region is CASSSNIGGSSYEQYF. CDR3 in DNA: TGCGCCAGCAGCTCGAATATCGGGGGGTCTTCCTACGAGCAGTACTTC.

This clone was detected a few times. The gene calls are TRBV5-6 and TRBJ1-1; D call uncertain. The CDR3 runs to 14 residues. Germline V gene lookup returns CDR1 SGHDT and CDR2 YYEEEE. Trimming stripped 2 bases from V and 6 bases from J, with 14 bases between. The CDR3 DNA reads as TGTGCCAGCAGCTTCGGACTTCAGAAGGCTGAAGCTTTCTTT. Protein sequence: CASSFGLQKAEAFF.

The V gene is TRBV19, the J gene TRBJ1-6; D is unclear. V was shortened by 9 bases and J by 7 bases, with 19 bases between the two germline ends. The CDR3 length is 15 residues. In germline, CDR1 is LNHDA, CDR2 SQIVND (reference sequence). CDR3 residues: CASTLVPSSNSPLHF. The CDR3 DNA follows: TGTGCCAGCACCCTAGTTCCCTCCTCAAATTCACCCCTCCACTTT.

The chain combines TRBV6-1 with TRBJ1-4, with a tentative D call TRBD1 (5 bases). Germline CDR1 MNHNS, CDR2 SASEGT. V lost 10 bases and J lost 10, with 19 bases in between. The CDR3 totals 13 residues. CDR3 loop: CATTPNQGGKLFF. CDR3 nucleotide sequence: TGTGCCACAACACCAAATCAGGGTGGAAAACTGTTTTTT.

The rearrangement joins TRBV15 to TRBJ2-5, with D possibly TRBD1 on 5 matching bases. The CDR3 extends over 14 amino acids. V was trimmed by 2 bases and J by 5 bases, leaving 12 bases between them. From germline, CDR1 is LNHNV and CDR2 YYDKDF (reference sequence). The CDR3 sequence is CATSRLRVGETQYF. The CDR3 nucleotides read TGTGCCACCAGCAGACTCAGGGTTGGGGAGACCCAGTACTTC.

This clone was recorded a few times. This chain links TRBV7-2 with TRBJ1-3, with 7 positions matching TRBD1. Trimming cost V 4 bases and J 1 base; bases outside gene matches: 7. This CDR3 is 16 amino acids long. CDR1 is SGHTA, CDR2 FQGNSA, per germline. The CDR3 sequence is CASSYRQGSSGNTIYF. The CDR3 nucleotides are TGTGCCAGCAGCTATCGACAGGGATCTTCTGGAAACACCATATATTTT.

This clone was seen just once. CDR3 in amino acids: CASSLTGGEQYF. The CDR3 nucleotides are TGTGCCAGCAGCTTAACGGGGGGCGAGCAGTACTTC. The chain uses TRBV7-2 and TRBJ2-7; TRBD2 matches at 7 bases. From germline, CDR1 is SGHTA and CDR2 FQGNSA. The CDR3 has 12 residues. The J segment lost 6 bases and the V segment lost 2 bases, leaving 1 base of the junction unmatched.

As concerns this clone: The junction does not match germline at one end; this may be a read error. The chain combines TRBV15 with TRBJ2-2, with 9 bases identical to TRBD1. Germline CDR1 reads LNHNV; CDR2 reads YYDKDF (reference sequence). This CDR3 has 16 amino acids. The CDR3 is CATSRLGQGNAGELFF. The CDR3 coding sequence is TGTGCCACCAGCAGGCTCGGACAGGGGAACGCCGGGGAGCTGTTTTTT.

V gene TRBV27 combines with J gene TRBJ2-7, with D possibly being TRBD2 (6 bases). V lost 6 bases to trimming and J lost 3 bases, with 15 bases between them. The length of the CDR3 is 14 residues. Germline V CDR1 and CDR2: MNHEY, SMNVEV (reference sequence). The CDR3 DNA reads TGTGCCAGCAGATGGAGCGGGTCCTACTACGAGCAGTACTTC. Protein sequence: CASRWSGSYYEQYF.

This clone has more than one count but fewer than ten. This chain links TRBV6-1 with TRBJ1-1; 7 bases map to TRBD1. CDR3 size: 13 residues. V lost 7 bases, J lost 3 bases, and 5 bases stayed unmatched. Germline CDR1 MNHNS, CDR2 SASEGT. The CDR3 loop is CASKQGPDTEAFF. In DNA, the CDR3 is TGTGCCAGCAAACAGGGGCCCGACACTGAAGCTTTCTTT.